This is a list of T cell receptor beta chains from one sample in a study of technical replicates of blood from several donors. The assay was immunoSEQ multiplex PCR, and TCRdb's table has in-frame clones only and misses some. This sample carries about 60,000 clones, about 90% of them seen once, and the ten largest clones take 4% to 6%. The sequenced material came from PBMCs. These receptors all come from a human donor in good health. Some clones in this sample may be carry-over from other donors' samples. The CDR3 runs from the conserved cysteine through the conserved F or W. Fields, in order: V gene, D gene, clone size, J gene, CDR3 protein, CDR3 DNA. A D gene is named only where the DNA matches it firmly. Clone size is stated in some rows and not others, as once, few, many or a class when expanded.

TRBV10-3,TRBD1,NA,TRBJ1-1,CAISESGQLEAFF,TGTGCCATCAGTGAGTCGGGACAGCTCGAGGCTTTCTTT
TRBV29-1,TRBD1,few,TRBJ1-1,CSVDSTGRTEAFF,TGCAGCGTTGATTCGACAGGGCGGACTGAAGCTTTCTTT
TRBV7-2,TRBD2,once,TRBJ2-3,CASSLAAGGLDTQYF,TGTGCCAGCAGCTTAGCAGCGGGGGGTTTAGATACGCAGTATTTT
TRBV7-9,TRBD1,NA,TRBJ1-2,CASSPGQANYGYTF,TGTGCCAGCAGCCCGGGACAGGCAAACTATGGCTACACCTTC
TRBV6-1,NA,once,TRBJ1-5,CASSESQTNQPQHF,TGTGCCAGCAGTGAGTCTCAGACAAATCAGCCCCAGCATTTT
TRBV25-1,TRBD1,NA,TRBJ1-1,CASSGTGAFTEAFF,TGTGCCAGCAGTGGGACAGGGGCCTTCACTGAAGCTTTCTTT
TRBV9,TRBD1,NA,TRBJ2-7,CASGTARVQYF,TGTGCCAGCGGGACAGCAAGGGTGCAGTACTTC
TRBV7-2,NA,NA,TRBJ1-1,CASSPLWGLGTEAFF,TGTGCCAGCAGCCCGCTGTGGGGCCTGGGCACTGAAGCTTTCTTT
TRBV7-6,NA,once,TRBJ2-7,CASSGGPESSYEQYF,TGTGCCAGCAGCGGGGGCCCGGAGAGCTCCTACGAGCAGTACTTC
TRBV10-3,TRBD1,NA,TRBJ1-2,CAISPQGAGGYTF,TGTGCCATCAGTCCCCAGGGGGCAGGAGGCTACACCTTC
TRBV5-1,NA,NA,TRBJ1-2,CASSLGLDGYTF,TGCGCCAGCAGCTTGGGGCTTGATGGCTACACCTTC
TRBV5-4,TRBD2,NA,TRBJ2-3,CASSLRGLAGDADTQYF,TGTGCCAGCAGCTTGAGGGGACTAGCGGGAGATGCGGATACGCAGTATTTT
TRBV13,TRBD2,once,TRBJ2-7,CASSPSSGGAGEQYF,TGTGCCAGCAGCCCCTCCAGCGGGGGGGCGGGTGAGCAGTACTTC
TRBV6-6,NA,NA,TRBJ2-2,CASSYSRADNTGELFF,TGTGCCAGCAGTTACTCGAGGGCGGATAACACCGGGGAGCTGTTTTTT
TRBV7-9,NA,NA,TRBJ2-3,CASSLGPDTQYF,TGTGCCAGCAGCTTAGGGCCAGATACGCAGTATTTT
TRBV19,TRBD1,NA,TRBJ1-5,CASSSRQGNQPQHF,TGTGCCAGTAGTTCCAGACAGGGAAATCAGCCCCAGCATTTT
TRBV5-6,NA,NA,TRBJ1-3,CASSFGGGSGNTIYF,TGTGCCAGCAGCTTTGGAGGCGGCTCTGGAAACACCATATATTTT
TRBV19,TRBD2,NA,TRBJ2-3,CASSARTSGGVMTDTQYF,TGTGCCAGTAGTGCGCGGACTAGCGGGGGGGTGATGACAGATACGCAGTATTTT
TRBV7-3,TRBD1,NA,TRBJ2-2,CASSPGGTGELFF,TGTGCCAGCAGCCCAGGGGGTACCGGGGAGCTGTTTTTT
TRBV5-1,TRBD2,few,TRBJ2-1,CASTTSGGYNEQFF,TGCGCCAGCACTACTAGCGGGGGCTACAATGAGCAGTTCTTC
TRBV19,NA,few,TRBJ1-5,CASRQALGPQHF,TGTGCCAGTAGGCAGGCCTTGGGGCCCCAGCATTTT
TRBV18,TRBD1,NA,TRBJ2-6,CASSPTGGAAGANVLTF,TGTGCCAGCTCACCGACAGGGGGCGCGGCTGGGGCCAACGTCCTGACTTTC
TRBV19,NA,NA,TRBJ2-7,CASSVRIRGEQYF,TGTGCCAGTAGTGTCCGGATCAGGGGCGAGCAGTACTTC
TRBV6-5,NA,NA,TRBJ1-2,CASSRRVSPGYGYTF,TGTGCCAGCAGCCGCCGGGTTAGCCCGGGCTATGGCTACACCTTC
TRBV6-1,NA,NA,TRBJ2-1,CASSESGFIYNEQFF,TGTGCCAGCAGTGAATCGGGGTTCATATACAATGAGCAGTTCTTC
TRBV7-9,NA,NA,TRBJ2-2,CASKGEGGAGELFF,TGTGCCAGCAAAGGCGAGGGAGGCGCCGGGGAGCTGTTTTTT
TRBV5-1,NA,NA,TRBJ1-4,CASSSGQHTNEKLFF,TGCGCCAGCAGCTCCGGACAGCACACTAATGAAAAACTGTTTTTT
TRBV6-6,NA,NA,TRBJ1-5,CASGGDQPQHF,TGTGCCAGCGGAGGGGATCAGCCCCAGCATTTT
TRBV5-6,NA,NA,TRBJ2-7,CASSRTGEQYF,TGTGCCAGCAGCAGGACGGGAGAGCAGTACTTC
TRBV30,TRBD1,NA,TRBJ1-1,CAWSVLRGPNTEAFF,TGTGCCTGGAGTGTACTGAGGGGGCCGAACACTGAAGCTTTCTTT
TRBV7-2,NA,NA,TRBJ2-3,CASSQGHPSTDTQYF,TGTGCCAGCAGCCAGGGACATCCTAGCACAGATACGCAGTATTTT
TRBV4-3,NA,NA,TRBJ1-1,CASSQDRGHLSTEAFF,TGCGCCAGCAGCCAAGATAGGGGACACCTGAGCACTGAAGCTTTCTTT
TRBV2,NA,NA,TRBJ1-5,CASKGGDGSNQPQHF,TGTGCCAGCAAGGGCGGGGACGGGAGCAATCAGCCCCAGCATTTT
TRBV5-1,TRBD1,NA,TRBJ1-4,CASSLATGGGEKLFF,TGCGCCAGCAGCTTGGCGACAGGGGGCGGGGAAAAACTGTTTTTT
TRBV4-3,NA,NA,TRBJ1-3,CASSQERWSSGNTIYF,TGCGCCAGCAGCCAAGAGAGATGGAGCTCTGGAAACACCATATATTTT
TRBV21-1,NA,few,TRBJ2-1,CASSKDPALLAGGPHEQFF,TGTGCCAGCAGCAAAGATCCCGCCCTACTAGCGGGAGGGCCCCATGAGCAGTTCTTC
TRBV6-1,NA,NA,TRBJ1-5,CASRKQALNQPQHF,TGTGCCAGCAGAAAACAGGCCCTAAATCAGCCCCAGCATTTT
TRBV9,TRBD1,NA,TRBJ2-3,CASSARTGDGDTQYF,TGTGCCAGCAGCGCCCGGACAGGGGACGGTGATACGCAGTATTTT
TRBV7-9,NA,NA,TRBJ2-3,CASSPGYTQYF,TGTGCCAGCAGCCCAGGATATACGCAGTATTTT
TRBV30,TRBD2,NA,TRBJ2-1,CAWSLSGSHNEQFF,TGTGCCTGGAGCCTTAGCGGGAGCCACAATGAGCAGTTCTTC
TRBV4-1,NA,NA,TRBJ1-2,CASSQDQEPNYGYTF,TGCGCCAGCAGCCAAGATCAAGAGCCCAACTATGGCTACACCTTC
TRBV5-1,NA,NA,TRBJ1-1,CASSSTTNTEAFF,TGCGCCAGCAGCTCCACAACGAACACTGAAGCTTTCTTT
TRBV5-1,NA,NA,TRBJ1-4,CASSLRPGSAEKLFF,TGCGCCAGCAGCTTGCGGCCAGGGTCGGCTGAAAAACTGTTTTTT
TRBV7-7,NA,once,TRBJ2-5,CASSIGRGQETQYF,TGTGCCAGCAGCATAGGACGCGGCCAAGAGACCCAGTACTTC
TRBV7-9,TRBD1,NA,TRBJ1-4,CASSIDRGRAKLFF,TGTGCCAGCAGCATAGACAGGGGGCGCGCAAAACTGTTTTTT
TRBV19,TRBD1,NA,TRBJ1-1,CASSADRDTEAFF,TGTGCCAGTAGTGCTGACAGGGATACTGAAGCTTTCTTT
TRBV11-1,TRBD2,NA,TRBJ2-1,CASSRGTSGSYNEQFF,TGTGCCAGCAGCCGAGGGACTAGCGGGAGTTACAATGAGCAGTTCTTC
TRBV2,NA,NA,TRBJ2-7,CASSRDFFSYEQYF,TGTGCCAGCAGCCGGGACTTCTTCTCCTACGAGCAGTACTTC
TRBV27,TRBD2,NA,TRBJ2-7,CASSSAGTTLYEQYF,TGTGCCAGCAGTTCAGCCGGGACTACCCTATACGAGCAGTACTTC
TRBV4-1,NA,NA,TRBJ1-2,CASSQDSGFANYGYTF,TGCGCCAGCAGCCAAGATTCGGGATTCGCTAACTATGGCTACACCTTC
TRBV19,NA,NA,TRBJ1-2,CASSITEKHPYGYTF,TGTGCCAGTAGTATCACAGAAAAACATCCTTATGGCTACACCTTC
TRBV7-9,NA,NA,TRBJ1-2,CASSSSTGPEVYGYTF,TGTGCCAGCAGCTCCTCGACAGGCCCAGAGGTTTATGGCTACACCTTC
TRBV7-2,NA,NA,TRBJ2-1,CASSSDSSYNEQFF,TGTGCCAGCAGCTCGGACAGTTCCTACAATGAGCAGTTCTTC